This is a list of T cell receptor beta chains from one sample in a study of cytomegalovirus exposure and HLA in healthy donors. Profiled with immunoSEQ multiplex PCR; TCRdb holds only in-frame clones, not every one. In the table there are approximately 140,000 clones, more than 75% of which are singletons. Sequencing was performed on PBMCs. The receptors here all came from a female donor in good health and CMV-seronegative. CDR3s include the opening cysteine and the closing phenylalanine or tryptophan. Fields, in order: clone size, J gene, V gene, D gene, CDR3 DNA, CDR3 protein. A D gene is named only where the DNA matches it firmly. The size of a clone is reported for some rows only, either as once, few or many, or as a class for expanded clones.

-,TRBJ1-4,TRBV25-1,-,TGTGCCAGCAGTAGGGGTGGAAGGACTAATGAAAAACTGTTTTTT,CASSRGGRTNEKLFF
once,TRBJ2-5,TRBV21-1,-,TGTGCCAGCAGATTCGACAGGGGAATGGACCGGACCCAGTACTTC,CASRFDRGMDRTQYF
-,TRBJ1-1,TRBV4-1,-,TGCGCCAGCAGCCAATTCCGGGGAGAGAACACTGAAGCTTTCTTT,CASSQFRGENTEAFF
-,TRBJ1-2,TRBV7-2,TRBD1,TGTGCCAGCAGCCTCGGGACAGGGAGGGTTAGTGGCTACACCTTC,CASSLGTGRVSGYTF
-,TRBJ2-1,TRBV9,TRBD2,TGTGCCAGCAGCGTAGCTGGACTAGGGGCCATCAATGAGCAGTTCTTC,CASSVAGLGAINEQFF
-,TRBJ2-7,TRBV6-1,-,TGTGCCAGCAGTGAAGGGAGTACCTACGAGCAGTACTTC,CASSEGSTYEQYF
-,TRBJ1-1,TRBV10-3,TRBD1,TGTGCCATCAGTGGGACAGGGTTAAACACTGAAGCTTTCTTT,CAISGTGLNTEAFF
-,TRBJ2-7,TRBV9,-,TGTGCCAGCAGCGTAGCGCTGGACACATTTTACGAGCAGTACTTC,CASSVALDTFYEQYF
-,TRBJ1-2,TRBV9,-,TGTGCCAGCAGCGTCGCAGTGCGGGATGAGGGCTATGGCTACACCTTC,CASSVAVRDEGYGYTF
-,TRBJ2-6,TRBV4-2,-,TGTGCCAGCAGCCAAGATCAGGCCAGGGGTGCCAACGTCCTGACTTTC,CASSQDQARGANVLTF
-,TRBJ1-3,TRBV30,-,TGTGCCTGGAGTGTAACAGGGAGTGGAAACACCATATATTTT,CAWSVTGSGNTIYF
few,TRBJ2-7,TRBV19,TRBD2,TGTGCCAGTAGTATAACTAGCGGGAGGCCCGAGCAGTACTTC,CASSITSGRPEQYF
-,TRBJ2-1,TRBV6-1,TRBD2,TGTGCCAGCAGTGGGGGTCGACTAGCGGGAGGGTGGTGTGAGCAGTTCTTC,CASSGGRLAGGWCEQFF
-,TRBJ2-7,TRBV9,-,TGTGCCAGCAGCGTAGACCCACTCTCCTACGAGCAGTACTTC,CASSVDPLSYEQYF
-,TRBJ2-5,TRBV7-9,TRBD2,TGTGCCAGCAGCTTGCTAGCGGGAGTGGAGACCCAGTACTTC,CASSLLAGVETQYF
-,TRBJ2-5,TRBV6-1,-,TGTGCCAGCGTGACAAACGCTATACAAGAGACCCAGTACTTC,CASVTNAIQETQYF
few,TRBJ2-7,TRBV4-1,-,TGCGCCAGCAGCCAAAGTGGGCCCACCTACGAGCAGTACTTC,CASSQSGPTYEQYF
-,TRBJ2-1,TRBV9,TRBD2,TGTGCCAGCAGCGAGGGGGGGGGACTAGCGGATGTGTTCTTC,CASSEGGGLADVFF
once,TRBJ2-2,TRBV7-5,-,TGTGTCAGAAGCTTTATTCGTTCCACCGGGGAGCTGTTTTTT,CVRSFIRSTGELFF
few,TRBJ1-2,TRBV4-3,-,TGCGCCAGCAGCCACCAGCGGGGGATGGATGGCTACACCTTC,CASSHQRGMDGYTF
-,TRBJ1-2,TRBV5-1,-,TGCGCCAGCAGCTTGGTTGGTCTTGATGGCTGCACCTTC,CASSLVGLDGCTF
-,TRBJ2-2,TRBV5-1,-,TGCGCCAGCAGCTCGCAGGTAGACACCGGGGAGCTGTTTTTT,CASSSQVDTGELFF
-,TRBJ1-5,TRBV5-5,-,TGTGCCAGCAGCCTCACGGGACACTATAGCAATCAGCCCCAGCATTTT,CASSLTGHYSNQPQHF
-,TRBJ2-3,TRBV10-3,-,TGTGCCATCAGTGAGTCTGCGGGCACAGATACGCAGTATTTT,CAISESAGTDTQYF